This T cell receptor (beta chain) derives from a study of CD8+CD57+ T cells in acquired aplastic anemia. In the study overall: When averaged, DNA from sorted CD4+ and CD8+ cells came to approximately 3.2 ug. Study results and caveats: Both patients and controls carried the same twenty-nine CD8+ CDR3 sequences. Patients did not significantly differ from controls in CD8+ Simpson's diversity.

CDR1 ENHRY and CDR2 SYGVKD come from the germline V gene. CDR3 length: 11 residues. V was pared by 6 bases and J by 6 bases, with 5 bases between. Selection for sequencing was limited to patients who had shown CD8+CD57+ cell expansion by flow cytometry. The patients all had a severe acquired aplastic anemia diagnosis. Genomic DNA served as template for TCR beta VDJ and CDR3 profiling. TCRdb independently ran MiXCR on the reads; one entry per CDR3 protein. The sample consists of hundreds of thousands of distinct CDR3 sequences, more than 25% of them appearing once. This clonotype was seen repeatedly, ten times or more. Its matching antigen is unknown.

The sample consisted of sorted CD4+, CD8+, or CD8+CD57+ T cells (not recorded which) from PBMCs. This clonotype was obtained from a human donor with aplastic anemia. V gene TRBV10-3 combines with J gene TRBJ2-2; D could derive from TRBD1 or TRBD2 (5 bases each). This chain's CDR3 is CAIRGAGELFF. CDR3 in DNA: TGTGCCATCAGGGGGGCCGGGGAGCTGTTTTTT.